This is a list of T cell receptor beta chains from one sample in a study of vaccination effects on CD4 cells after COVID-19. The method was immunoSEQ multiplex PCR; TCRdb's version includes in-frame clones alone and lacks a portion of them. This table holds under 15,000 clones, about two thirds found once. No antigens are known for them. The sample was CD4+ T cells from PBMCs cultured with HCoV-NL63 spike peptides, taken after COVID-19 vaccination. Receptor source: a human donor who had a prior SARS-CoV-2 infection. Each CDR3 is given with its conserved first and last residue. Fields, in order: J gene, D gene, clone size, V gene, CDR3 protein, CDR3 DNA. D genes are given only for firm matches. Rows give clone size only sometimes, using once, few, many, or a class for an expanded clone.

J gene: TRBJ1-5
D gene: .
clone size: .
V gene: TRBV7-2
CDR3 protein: CASSFSGTNNQPQHF
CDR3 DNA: TGTGCCAGCAGCTTTTCCGGGACGAACAATCAGCCCCAGCATTTT

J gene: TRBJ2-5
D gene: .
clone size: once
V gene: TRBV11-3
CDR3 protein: CASRGPGSQETQYF
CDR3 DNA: TGTGCCAGCAGGGGTCCCGGGAGTCAAGAGACCCAGTACTTC

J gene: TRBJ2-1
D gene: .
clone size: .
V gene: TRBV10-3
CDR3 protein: CAISVDPNPQFF
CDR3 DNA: TGTGCCATCAGCGTAGACCCTAATCCGCAGTTCTTC

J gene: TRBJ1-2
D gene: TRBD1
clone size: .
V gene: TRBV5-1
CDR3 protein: CASTPGGNYGYTF
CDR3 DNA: TGCGCCAGCACGCCAGGGGGCAACTATGGCTACACCTTC

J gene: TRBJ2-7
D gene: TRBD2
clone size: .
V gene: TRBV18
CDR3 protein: CASSPPSSGSRHEQYF
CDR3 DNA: TGTGCCAGCTCACCACCGTCTAGCGGGAGTCGTCACGAGCAGTACTTC

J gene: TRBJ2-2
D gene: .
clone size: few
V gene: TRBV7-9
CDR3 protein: CASSRGTTGELFF
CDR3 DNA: TGTGCCAGCAGCCGTGGAACCACCGGGGAGCTGTTTTTT

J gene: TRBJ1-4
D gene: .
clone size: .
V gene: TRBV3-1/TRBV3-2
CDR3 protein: CASSYNGASEKLFF
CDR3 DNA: TGTGCCAGCAGTTATAACGGGGCCAGTGAAAAACTGTTTTTT

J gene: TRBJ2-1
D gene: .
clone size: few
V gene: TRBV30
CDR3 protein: CALSGSLEYNEQFF
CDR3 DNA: TGTGCCTTAAGCGGTAGTCTAGAGTACAATGAGCAGTTCTTC

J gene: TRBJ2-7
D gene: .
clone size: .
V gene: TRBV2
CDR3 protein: CASRLRTYEQYF
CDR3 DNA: TGTGCCAGCAGACTCCGTACCTACGAGCAGTACTTC

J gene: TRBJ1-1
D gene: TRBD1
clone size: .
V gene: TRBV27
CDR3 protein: CASSLQGAYTEAFF
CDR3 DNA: TGTGCCAGCAGTTTACAGGGGGCTTACACTGAAGCTTTCTTT

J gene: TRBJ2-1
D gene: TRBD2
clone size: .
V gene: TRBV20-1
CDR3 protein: CSASLPSGRAGNEQFF
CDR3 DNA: TGCAGTGCTAGTTTGCCTAGCGGGAGGGCGGGGAATGAGCAGTTCTTC

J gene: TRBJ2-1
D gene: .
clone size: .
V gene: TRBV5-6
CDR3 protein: CASSSGHNEQFF
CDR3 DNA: TGTGCCAGCAGCTCAGGCCACAATGAGCAGTTCTTC

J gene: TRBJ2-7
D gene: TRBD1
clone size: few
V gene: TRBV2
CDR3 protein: CASSHDRDQSYEQYF
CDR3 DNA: TGTGCCAGCAGTCACGACAGGGATCAATCCTACGAGCAGTACTTC

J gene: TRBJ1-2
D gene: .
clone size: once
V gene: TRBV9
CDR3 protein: CASSVNSVADGYTF
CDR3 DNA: TGTGCCAGCAGCGTGAACAGTGTGGCCGATGGCTACACCTTC

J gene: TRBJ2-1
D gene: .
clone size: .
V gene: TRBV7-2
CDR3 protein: CASSQTGQNYNEQFF
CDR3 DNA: TGTGCCAGCAGCCAGACCGGACAAAACTACAATGAGCAGTTCTTC

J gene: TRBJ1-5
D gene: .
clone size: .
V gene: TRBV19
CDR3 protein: CASSPGLFTRTDRVRNQPQHF
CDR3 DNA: TGTGCCAGTTCCCCGGGACTATTCACCCGGACCGACAGAGTTAGAAATCAGCCCCAGCATTTT

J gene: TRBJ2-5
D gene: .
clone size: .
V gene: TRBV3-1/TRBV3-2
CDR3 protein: CASSQRGRGTQYF
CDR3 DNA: TGTGCCAGCAGCCAGCGGGGTCGCGGGACCCAGTACTTC

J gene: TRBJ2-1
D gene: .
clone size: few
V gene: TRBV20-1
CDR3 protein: CSASSVGEQFF
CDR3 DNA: TGCAGTGCTAGTTCTGTCGGTGAGCAGTTCTTC

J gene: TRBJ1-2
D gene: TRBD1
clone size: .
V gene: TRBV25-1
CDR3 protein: CASSATGQGYGYTF
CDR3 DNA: TGTGCCAGCAGTGCCACGGGACAGGGCTATGGCTACACCTTC

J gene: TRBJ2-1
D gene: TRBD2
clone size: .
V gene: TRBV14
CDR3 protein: CASSPLAGGNNEQFF
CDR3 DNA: TGTGCCAGCAGCCCCCTAGCGGGCGGAAACAATGAGCAGTTCTTC

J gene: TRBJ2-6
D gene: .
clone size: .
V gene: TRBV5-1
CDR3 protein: CASRTGTNAGANVLTF
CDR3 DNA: TGCGCCAGCAGGACCGGGACCAATGCGGGGGCCAACGTCCTGACTTTC

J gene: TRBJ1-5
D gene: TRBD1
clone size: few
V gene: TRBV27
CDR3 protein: CASSLTGTGRSNQPQHF
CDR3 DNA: TGTGCCAGCAGTTTAACTGGGACAGGGCGGAGCAATCAGCCCCAGCATTTT

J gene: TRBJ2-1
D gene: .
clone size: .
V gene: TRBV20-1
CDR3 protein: CSGLGNEQFF
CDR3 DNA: TGCAGTGGGCTTGGCAATGAGCAGTTCTTC

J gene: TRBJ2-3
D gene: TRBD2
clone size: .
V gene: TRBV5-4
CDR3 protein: CASSLGLAGYTDTQYF
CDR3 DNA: TGTGCCAGCAGCTTGGGTTTAGCGGGATACACAGATACGCAGTATTTT

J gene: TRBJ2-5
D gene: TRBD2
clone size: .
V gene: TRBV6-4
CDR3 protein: CASRLPGTREETQYF
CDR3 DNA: TGTGCCAGCAGACTCCCCGGGACTAGAGAGGAGACCCAGTACTTC

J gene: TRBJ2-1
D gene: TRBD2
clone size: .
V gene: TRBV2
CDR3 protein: CASSGLVASGYNEQFF
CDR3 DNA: TGTGCCAGCAGTGGCCTTGTTGCTAGCGGGTACAATGAGCAGTTCTTC

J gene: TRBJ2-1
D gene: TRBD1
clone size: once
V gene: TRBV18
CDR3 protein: CASSPPQGQVEQFF
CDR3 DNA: TGTGCCAGCTCACCACCACAGGGGCAGGTTGAGCAGTTCTTC

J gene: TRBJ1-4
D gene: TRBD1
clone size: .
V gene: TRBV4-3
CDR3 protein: CASSLRGQANEKLFF
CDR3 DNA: TGCGCCAGCAGCCTAAGGGGGCAAGCTAATGAAAAACTGTTTTTT

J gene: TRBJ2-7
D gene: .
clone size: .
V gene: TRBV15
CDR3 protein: CATRLVLGGGNYEQYF
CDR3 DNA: TGTGCCACCCGATTGGTCCTTGGCGGTGGAAACTACGAGCAGTACTTC